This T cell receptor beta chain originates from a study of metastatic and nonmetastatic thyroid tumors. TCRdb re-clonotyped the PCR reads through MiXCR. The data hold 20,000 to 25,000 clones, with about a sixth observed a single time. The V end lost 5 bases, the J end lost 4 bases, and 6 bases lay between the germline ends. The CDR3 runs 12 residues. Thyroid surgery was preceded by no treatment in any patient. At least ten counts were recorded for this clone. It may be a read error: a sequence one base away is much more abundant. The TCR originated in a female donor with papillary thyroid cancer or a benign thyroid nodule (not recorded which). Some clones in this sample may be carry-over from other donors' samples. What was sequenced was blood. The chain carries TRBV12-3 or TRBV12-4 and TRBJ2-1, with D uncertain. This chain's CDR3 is CASSLPYNEQFF. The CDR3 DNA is TGTGCCAGCAGTCTACCATACAATGAGCAGTTCTTC.